These 14 T cell receptor beta chains share one sample of origin, sequenced in a study of cytomegalovirus exposure and HLA in healthy donors. This PCR relied on a set of 60 Vbeta primers and 13 Jbeta primers. Profiling relied on immunoSEQ multiplex PCR, and the TCRdb table lists in-frame clones only, not all of them. In the table there are about 170,000 clones, roughly three quarters of which are singletons. Material for sequencing was PBMCs. These receptors were collected from a woman aged 50 to 65 in good health and CMV-seropositive.

The V and J genes are TRBV10-3 and TRBJ1-3; TRBD1 might be the D (6 bases). The CDR3 has 16 amino acids. Trimming shortened V by 3 bases and J by 4 bases, and 16 bases separated the two germline ends. CDR1 is ENHRY, CDR2 SYGVKD, per germline. The chain's CDR3 is CAISDIVDRSGNTIYF. The DNA for the CDR3 is TGTGCCATCAGTGATATCGTGGACAGATCGGGAAACACCATATATTTT.

A remark on this clone: Other DNA sequences in the sample encode the same CDR3. The rearrangement links TRBV5-8 to TRBJ1-1; maybe TRBD1 (5 bases). Germline V gene data show CDR1 as SGHTS and CDR2 as YDEGEE. V was cut by 0 bases and J by 4 bases, with 13 bases left in between. There are 15 residues in the CDR3. CDR3 in amino acids: CASSLAREAFTEAFF. The CDR3 region has the DNA TGTGCCAGCAGCTTGGCCAGGGAGGCTTTCACTGAAGCTTTCTTT.

J is TRBJ2-5 and V is TRBV10-3, with 7 bases identical to TRBD1. With the DNA end fitting TRBJ2-7 better, the J assignment may be wrong. The CDR3 is 16 residues long. In germline, CDR1 is ENHRY, CDR2 SYGVKD. This chain's CDR3 is CAISESMLRTGDEQYF. CDR3 DNA sequence: TGTGCCATCAGTGAGTCGATGCTTCGGACAGGCGACGAGCAGTACTTC.

The chain has TRBV6-5 and TRBJ2-4, with D unclear. Germline V gene lookup returns CDR1 MNHEY and CDR2 SVGAGI. This CDR3 comprises 16 residues. V was trimmed by 0 bases and J by 0 bases, leaving 9 bases between them. In DNA, the CDR3 is TGTGCCAGCAGTTACTCCTCACTCGGAGCCAAAAACATTCAGTACTTC. This translates into CASSYSSLGAKNIQYF.

In its sample, this clone was seen a few times. The V and J genes are TRBV6-5 and TRBJ2-7; 8 positions agree with TRBD1. This CDR3 region has 15 residues. Germline CDR1 and CDR2: MNHEY and SVGAGI. J gave up 3 bases and V 5 bases, and 9 bases lay outside the gene matches. CDR3 residues: CASSRAPGQGYEQYF. In nucleotides, the CDR3 is TGTGCCAGCAGTCGAGCCCCTGGACAGGGCTACGAGCAGTACTTC.

CDR3 amino acids: CASSPTGFVRYTF. The CDR3 coding sequence is TGTGCCAGCAGTCCGACAGGGTTCGTAAGATACACCTTC. The chain has TRBV27 and TRBJ1-2; 7 positions match TRBD1. Unmatched junction bases numbered 11, after V lost 5 bases and J lost 11 bases. CDR1 and CDR2 (germline): MNHEY, SMNVEV (reference sequence). The CDR3 spans 13 residues.

A remark on this clone: The same CDR3 is also encoded by other DNA sequences in this sample. The chain combines TRBV18 with TRBJ2-7, with TRBD1 matching 12 bases. The V gene end was trimmed by 2 bases and the J gene end by 5 bases; junction bases not matched to a gene: 1. The CDR3 spans 14 residues. Germline assignment: CDR1 KGHSH and CDR2 LQKENI. This chain's CDR3 is CASSPGTGGDEQYF. CDR3 coding DNA: TGTGCCAGCTCACCAGGGACAGGGGGCGACGAGCAGTACTTC.

The chain uses TRBV9 and TRBJ1-4; possibly TRBD1 for D (5 bases). CDR3 length equals 16 residues. V lost 0 bases to trimming and J lost 0 bases, with 9 bases between them. In germline, CDR1 is SGDLS, CDR2 YYNGEE. CDR3 residues: CASSVDGTSTNEKLFF. Written as DNA, the CDR3 is TGTGCCAGCAGCGTAGACGGGACTTCAACTAATGAAAAACTGTTTTTT.

This chain joins TRBV6-4 and TRBJ2-1; TRBD2 is a possible D gene (6 bases). The CDR3 covers 14 residues. The germline V gene has CDR1 MRHNA and CDR2 SNTAGT. V was trimmed by 3 bases and J by 6 bases, leaving 12 bases between them. CDR3 loop: CASSERFGGNEQFF. CDR3 sequence (DNA): TGTGCCAGCAGTGAGCGTTTCGGGGGCAATGAGCAGTTCTTC.

J is TRBJ1-4 and V is TRBV19; 7 bases are shared with TRBD1. The V gene's germline CDR1 is LNHDA and CDR2 SQIVND (reference sequence). This CDR3 region has 15 residues. Trimming at V came to 5 bases and at J to 5 bases, leaving 8 bases not matched to a gene. CDR3 loop: CASSGPGTENEKLFF. In DNA form, the CDR3 reads TGTGCCAGTAGTGGCCCCGGGACAGAGAATGAAAAACTGTTTTTT.

Note on this clone: Additional DNA sequences in this sample encode the identical CDR3. This chain connects TRBV6-5 to TRBJ2-1, with a possible D match to TRBD2 (6 bases). CDR3 length: 13 amino acids. The ends were cut back, 7 bases at V and 5 bases at J, with 12 bases in the middle. Germline V gene sequence: CDR1 MNHEY, CDR2 SVGAGI. CDR3 coding DNA: TGTGCCAGCACGCGGGGTGCGAACAATGAGCAGTTCTTC. It yields the protein CASTRGANNEQFF.

A few counts support this clone. This chain links TRBV4-1 with TRBJ2-7, with 7 bases lining up with TRBD2. The CDR3 sequence is 14 residues long. Per germline, CDR1 MGHRA and CDR2 YSYEKL. Trimming cost V 4 bases and J 0 bases; bases outside gene matches: 3. CDR3 sequence reads: CASSPSGPSYEQYF. The CDR3 DNA sequence: TGCGCCAGCAGCCCTAGCGGCCCCTCCTACGAGCAGTACTTC.

The chain links TRBV5-6 to TRBJ1-2, with 12 bases identical to TRBD1. There are 17 residues in the CDR3. CDR1 is SGHDT and CDR2 is YYEEEE in the germline V gene. Trimming cost V 3 bases and J 3 bases; bases outside gene matches: 9. The CDR3 nucleotides are TGTGCCAGCAGCTCGGCCGGGACAGGGGGCGCCGACTATGGCTACACCTTC. This encodes CASSSAGTGGADYGYTF.

This clone occurred once. The chain carries TRBV5-8 and TRBJ2-2; 7 nucleotides match TRBD2. Germline CDR1 is SGHTS and CDR2 is YDEGEE. With V trimmed by 5 bases and J by 1 base, 8 bases remained unmatched. The CDR3 spans 16 residues. The CDR3 here is CASRTLSGKNTGELFF. The CDR3 nucleotides are TGTGCCAGCAGGACTTTGAGCGGGAAGAACACCGGGGAGCTGTTTTTT.